This T cell receptor (beta chain) was documented in a study of OX40 agonist ivuxolimab in advanced cancers. Per germline, CDR1 SGHTS and CDR2 YDEGEE. CDR3 length: 13 amino acids. Trimming took 0 bases from V and 1 from J, leaving 4 bases between them. Generated by immunoSEQ multiplex PCR, the TCRdb table keeps only in-frame clones and is missing some. Among tens of thousands of clones, about 92% were seen once, and the ten largest hold about 10%. The chain joins TRBV5-8 to TRBJ1-1; D is unresolved. The source is an adult with an advanced solid tumor such as melanoma, head and neck, liver or kidney cancer. Specimen: CD4+ or CD8+ T cells sorted from blood, collected in a trial of the OX40 agonist ivuxolimab. CDR3 amino acids: CASSLERNTEAFF. In DNA form, the CDR3 reads TGTGCCAGCAGCTTGGAAAGGAACACTGAAGCTTTCTTT. Full variable domain (outside the CDR3, taken from reference TRBV5-8 and TRBJ1-1): EAGVTQSPTHLIKTRGQQATLRCSPISGHTSVYWYQQALGLGLQFLLWYDEGEERNRGNFPPRFSGRQFPNYSSELNVNALELEDSALYLCASSLERNTEAFFGQGTRLTVV.